This T cell receptor beta chain was captured by sequencing in a study of blood T cell repertoires in COVID-19. Across the study: Acute and convalescent COVID-19 samples came from the United States, Italy and Spain. Sample material is recorded as cDNA or gDNA derived from T cells, B-cell-depleted T cells, or PBMCs.

As originally analysed: Counts of nucleated cells, estimated from reference gene primer amplification, were obtained. Assay used: immunoSEQ multiplex PCR; TCRdb lists only in-frame clones, some missing. That table furnishes V, J and clone size, whereas the DNA furnished D and trimming. The table shows tens of thousands of clones, with 77% occurring only once. Germline values: CDR1 SGHVS, CDR2 FQNEAQ. The CDR3 extends over 15 amino acids. Trimming removed 1 base at V and 0 bases at J, with 9 bases between. The TCR sequence derives from a human donor with active or convalescent COVID-19. The donor label of this sample is uncertain. Material for sequencing was peripheral blood. The chain carries TRBV7-8 and TRBJ1-1; a weak D match, TRBD1 (5 bases). The CDR3 bases are TGTGCCAGCAGCTTAGAGCCAGGGTTGAACACTGAAGCTTTCTTT. Translation: CASSLEPGLNTEAFF.